Here is one TCR beta chain with its context. Its antigen is undetermined. V lost 5 bases, J lost 4 bases, and 8 bases stayed unmatched. The germline CDR1 and CDR2 sequences are GTSNPN and SVGIG (reference sequence). The CDR3 extends over 14 amino acids. The PCR contained 60 Vbeta and 13 Jbeta primers. Original processing notes: Unique TCR beta chains totaled about 78 million in a later count, with 8.5 million to 12 million of them shared. Repertoires were generated with immunoSEQ multiplex PCR, while TCRdb's copy carries only in-frame clones and drops some. V and J calls plus clone size are reproduced from that table; the DNA served to infer D and trimming. The table includes about 140,000 clones, more than 9.5% detected once. The data originate from a study of cytomegalovirus exposure and HLA in healthy donors. General observations from the study: In a later analysis, approximately 15,000 TCR beta sequences were associated with HLA alleles at 0.05 false discovery rate. A later analysis showed HLA-associated TCR beta chains outstripping equally common others in clonal expansion.

This receptor was identified in a man aged 50-59 years in good health and CMV-seronegative. Sample: PBMCs. The genes are TRBV30 and TRBJ2-3, with 8 bases fitting TRBD2. The CDR3 DNA sequence: TGTGCCTGGGGTCCGGGGGGGAGCGCAGATACGCAGTATTTT. Encoded protein: CAWGPGGSADTQYF.